These 3 T cell receptor beta chains were sequenced from one sample in a study of identifying expanded T cells in peripheral blood. Assay: immunoSEQ multiplex PCR; the TCRdb copy retains only in-frame clones and omits some. Here the sample spans some 120,000 clones, more than 75% being singletons. The specimen was blood. These receptors were collected from a person aged 18 to 70 in good health.

The chain joins TRBV6-5 to TRBJ2-2; no firm D call. Trimming pared 6 bases from V and 2 bases from J, leaving 7 bases between. The CDR3 runs 13 residues. CDR1 is MNHEY, CDR2 SVGAGI, per germline. The CDR3 bases are TGTGCCAGCAGGGGGTACAACACCGGGGAGCTGTTTTTT. Amino acids: CASRGYNTGELFF.

The rearrangement joins TRBV5-1 to TRBJ1-2; no firm D call. The CDR3 has 13 residues. With 5 bases removed from V and 8 bases from J, the gap between germline ends came to 16 bases. Germline loops: CDR1 SGHRS, CDR2 YFSETQ. CDR3 region: CASRGAEGGGYTF. In DNA, the CDR3 is TGCGCCAGCAGAGGTGCAGAAGGAGGAGGCTACACCTTC.

V usage is TRBV6-6 and J usage is TRBJ2-7, with D possibly TRBD2 on 5 matching bases. CDR3 length: 15 residues. Trimming took 2 bases from V and 1 from J, leaving 12 bases between them. Germline-derived CDR1 and CDR2 are MNHNY and SVGAGI (reference sequence). The CDR3 region is CASSYGQRRSYEQYF. The CDR3 bases are TGTGCCAGCAGTTACGGGCAGCGGCGATCCTACGAGCAGTACTTC.